This T cell receptor (beta chain) was sequenced during a study of post-analysis software for immune sequencing data. Findings and caveats of the study: Samples sharing a preparation batch grouped tightly together when assessed by F measure. Normalized Chao1 diversity in multiple sclerosis patients fell significantly below that of controls. Compared with controls, patients had more of 4 to 6 TRBV segments, including TRBV5-6, TRBV5-1 and TRBV20-1.

V lost 3 bases to trimming and J lost 6 bases; unmatched junction nucleotides: 10. CDR3 length: 15 amino acids. Germline CDR1 reads SGDLS; CDR2 reads YYNGEE. Unique molecular identifiers were carried by the TCR beta cDNA libraries. TCRdb re-called the PCR reads with MiXCR, one entry per CDR3 protein. This table holds some 800,000 distinct CDR3 sequences, about 45% found once. Of note for this clonotype: What it recognizes is unknown.

The gene calls are TRBV9 and TRBJ2-3, with TRBD2 matching 7 bases. The sequenced material came from blood. The receptor was isolated from a girl between 10 and 17 years old with multiple sclerosis. CDR3 nucleotide sequence: TGTGCCAGCAGCGCCTCCGGGACTACCGGGGATACGCAGTATTTT. It specifies CASSASGTTGDTQYF.